This entry lists 6 T cell receptor beta chains sequenced from one sample in a study of lymphopenia after photon versus proton radiotherapy. The repertoire was sequenced with immunoSEQ multiplex PCR; TCRdb's copy has only in-frame clones and lacks some. The data show about 8,300 clones, around 88% seen once. Specimen: peripheral blood, collected from a patient treated with photon-based radiotherapy. These receptors were taken from a man older than 75 with cholangiocarcinoma.

The V gene is TRBV7-9, the J gene TRBJ2-1, with TRBD1 identical over 7 bases. With V trimmed by 6 bases and J by 4 bases, 12 bases remained unmatched. Germline-derived CDR1 and CDR2 are SEHNR and FQNEAQ (reference sequence). The CDR3 totals 16 residues. For the CDR3, the DNA is TGTGCCAGCAGTCAATTCCAGGGGGTCCCGTACAATGAGCAGTTCTTC. Its translation: CASSQFQGVPYNEQFF.

The chain carries TRBV15 and TRBJ2-2; D may be TRBD1 or TRBD2 (5 bases each). Germline lookup yields CDR1 LNHNV and CDR2 YYDKDF (reference sequence). V shed 9 bases and J shed 2 bases, with 13 bases lying between them. This CDR3 region has 14 residues. CDR3 in amino acids: CATKTGPNTGELFF. CDR3 sequence (DNA): TGTGCCACTAAAACGGGACCTAACACCGGGGAGCTGTTTTTT.

This chain links TRBV6-6 with TRBJ1-1, with D maybe TRBD1 (6 bases). The V gene's germline CDR1 is MNHNY and CDR2 SVGAGI (reference sequence). The V end lost 0 bases, the J end lost 7 bases, and 12 bases lay between the germline ends. This CDR3 is built from 14 residues. The CDR3 protein is CASSYSGLQGEAFF. The CDR3 coding sequence is TGTGCCAGCAGTTACTCCGGGTTACAGGGTGAAGCTTTCTTT.

CDR3 coding DNA: TGTGCCATCAGTCTACTAGCGGGGGACACCGGGGAGCTGTTTTTT. Its translation is CAISLLAGDTGELFF. V and J are TRBV10-3 and TRBJ2-2, with 11 bases aligning to TRBD2. Trimming cost V 5 bases and J 3 bases; bases outside gene matches: 2. Per the germline V gene, CDR1 is ENHRY and CDR2 is SYGVKD. This CDR3 region has 15 residues.

This chain uses TRBV6-5 with TRBJ1-1; D ambiguous. The length of the CDR3 is 14 residues. The germline V gene encodes CDR1 MNHEY and CDR2 SVGAGI. Trimming removed 6 bases at V and 5 bases at J, with 16 bases between. The CDR3 region is CASRLLAGGTEAFF. The CDR3 nucleotides read TGTGCCAGCAGACTACTGGCAGGAGGGACTGAAGCTTTCTTT.

The gene calls are TRBV6-1 and TRBJ1-1, with D tentatively TRBD1 (5 bases). CDR1 is MNHNS, CDR2 SASEGT, per germline. CDR3 length: 14 residues. V dropped 5 bases and J dropped 5 bases, with 15 bases sitting between them. CDR3 coding DNA: TGTGCCAGCAGTACAACAGGAGGGAGGACTGAAGCTTTCTTT. Amino acids: CASSTTGGRTEAFF.